The rows below give T cell receptor beta chains drawn from one sample of a study of Ad26.COV2.S vaccination and SARS-CoV-2 variants. Generated by immunoSEQ multiplex PCR, the TCRdb table keeps only in-frame clones and is missing some. The sample contains about 280,000 clones, around 87% of which appear only once. Material: peripheral blood, obtained in a trial of Ad26.COV2.S vaccine versus placebo. The origin of the receptors is a person aged 18-65 years who received the Ad26.COV2.S COVID-19 vaccine or a placebo. Each CDR3 is given with its conserved first and last residue. Each record gives: clone size, V gene, D gene, J gene, CDR3 DNA, CDR3 protein. The D gene is left open where the match is weak. A clone size is listed for some rows: how often the clone was seen (once, few, many), or a class if it is expanded.

abundance: NA
v_gene: TRBV11-2
d_gene: TRBD2
j_gene: TRBJ2-7
CDR3nt: TGTGCCAGCAGCTTAGATCTGTTTAGCGGGAGTATTAGCGAGCAGTACTTC
CDR3aa: CASSLDLFSGSISEQYF

abundance: once
v_gene: TRBV5-1
d_gene: NA
j_gene: TRBJ2-3
CDR3nt: TGCGCCAGCAGCATTGATGGCACAGATACGCAGTATTTT
CDR3aa: CASSIDGTDTQYF

abundance: NA
v_gene: TRBV19
d_gene: TRBD1
j_gene: TRBJ2-7
CDR3nt: TGTGCCAGTAGTATTAGGACAGGGGGCCACGAGCAGTACTTC
CDR3aa: CASSIRTGGHEQYF

abundance: NA
v_gene: TRBV5-6
d_gene: NA
j_gene: TRBJ2-5
CDR3nt: TGTGCCAGCAGCTTCACCCTTGGTGGGTACCAAGAGACCCAGTACTTC
CDR3aa: CASSFTLGGYQETQYF

abundance: NA
v_gene: TRBV7-2
d_gene: TRBD2
j_gene: TRBJ2-5
CDR3nt: TGTGCCAGCAGCTTAAATCTAGCGGAAGAGACCCAGTACTTC
CDR3aa: CASSLNLAEETQYF

abundance: NA
v_gene: TRBV5-1
d_gene: NA
j_gene: TRBJ2-3
CDR3nt: TGCGCCAGCAGCTCGGAGGGCCTGGGAGATACGCAGTATTTT
CDR3aa: CASSSEGLGDTQYF

abundance: NA
v_gene: TRBV7-9
d_gene: TRBD2
j_gene: TRBJ2-1
CDR3nt: TGTGCCAGCAGTTTGACTAGCGGGGGGTACAATGAGCAGTTCTTC
CDR3aa: CASSLTSGGYNEQFF

abundance: NA
v_gene: TRBV3-1/TRBV3-2
d_gene: NA
j_gene: TRBJ1-4
CDR3nt: TGTGCCAGCAGCCAAGCTTCGGGGGGGTATGAAAAACTGTTTTTT
CDR3aa: CASSQASGGYEKLFF

abundance: NA
v_gene: TRBV7-9
d_gene: NA
j_gene: TRBJ2-7
CDR3nt: TGTGCCAGCAGCTTAGGCCTCATGGACCTGGTGGGCGAGCAGTACTTC
CDR3aa: CASSLGLMDLVGEQYF

abundance: NA
v_gene: TRBV27
d_gene: NA
j_gene: TRBJ2-3
CDR3nt: TGTGCCAGCAGTTTAGCGGGAAGGAGGGCAGATACGCAGTATTTT
CDR3aa: CASSLAGRRADTQYF

abundance: NA
v_gene: TRBV11-2
d_gene: TRBD2
j_gene: TRBJ2-1
CDR3nt: TGTGCCAGCAGCTTAAGGTCTCGGGGGGGGTTCAACAATGAGCAGTTCTTC
CDR3aa: CASSLRSRGGFNNEQFF

abundance: NA
v_gene: TRBV6-5
d_gene: NA
j_gene: TRBJ2-7
CDR3nt: TGTGCCAGCAGTTACTCGAGTAGTTGGGGGACCTACGAGCAGTACTTC
CDR3aa: CASSYSSSWGTYEQYF

abundance: few
v_gene: TRBV12-3/TRBV12-4
d_gene: NA
j_gene: TRBJ2-7
CDR3nt: TGTGCCAGCAGCCTCTCGACTAGTTACGAGCAGTACTTC
CDR3aa: CASSLSTSYEQYF

abundance: NA
v_gene: TRBV18
d_gene: NA
j_gene: TRBJ2-5
CDR3nt: TGTGCCAGCTCACCACCCGGGGGTGGCTTGGAGACCCAGTACTTC
CDR3aa: CASSPPGGGLETQYF

abundance: NA
v_gene: TRBV5-6
d_gene: NA
j_gene: TRBJ1-2
CDR3nt: TGTGCCAGCAGCTTGGAGGGGCGTCGGGACTATGGCTACACCTTC
CDR3aa: CASSLEGRRDYGYTF

abundance: NA
v_gene: TRBV7-3
d_gene: NA
j_gene: TRBJ1-2
CDR3nt: TGTGCCAGCAGCCCCACACCCGGAGGTGGCTACACCTTC
CDR3aa: CASSPTPGGGYTF

abundance: NA
v_gene: TRBV27
d_gene: TRBD1
j_gene: TRBJ2-7
CDR3nt: TGTGCCAGCAGTATAGGACAGGCCTACGAGCAGTACTTC
CDR3aa: CASSIGQAYEQYF

abundance: NA
v_gene: TRBV30
d_gene: TRBD1
j_gene: TRBJ2-7
CDR3nt: TGTGCCTGGGGGACAGGGGTCGAGCAGTACTTC
CDR3aa: CAWGTGVEQYF

abundance: NA
v_gene: TRBV11-2
d_gene: NA
j_gene: TRBJ1-3
CDR3nt: TGTGCCAGCAGCTTAAGAGGAGGGACTGGAAACACCATATATTTT
CDR3aa: CASSLRGGTGNTIYF

abundance: NA
v_gene: TRBV5-1
d_gene: NA
j_gene: TRBJ2-7
CDR3nt: TGCGCCAGCAGCTTGGGAGGGGCGAACTCCTACGAGCAGTACTTC
CDR3aa: CASSLGGANSYEQYF

abundance: NA
v_gene: TRBV5-4
d_gene: NA
j_gene: TRBJ1-2
CDR3nt: TGTGCCAGCACCCGGCGGGGGGATGGCTTC
CDR3aa: CASTRRGDGF

abundance: NA
v_gene: TRBV24-1
d_gene: NA
j_gene: TRBJ2-1
CDR3nt: TGTGCCACCAGTGATCCCGGGAGAAATGAGCAGTTCTTC
CDR3aa: CATSDPGRNEQFF

abundance: NA
v_gene: TRBV11-2
d_gene: TRBD2
j_gene: TRBJ2-3
CDR3nt: TGTGCCAGCAGCTTCCCGACGGGCGGGAGGGCCCCAGATACGCAGTATTTT
CDR3aa: CASSFPTGGRAPDTQYF

abundance: NA
v_gene: TRBV3-1/TRBV3-2
d_gene: TRBD2
j_gene: TRBJ2-2
CDR3nt: TGTGCCAGCAGCCCCCGGACTAGCGGGGGCCCGGAGACCGGGGAGCTGTTTTTT
CDR3aa: CASSPRTSGGPETGELFF

abundance: few
v_gene: TRBV5-1
d_gene: NA
j_gene: TRBJ2-1
CDR3nt: TGCGCCAGCAGCTTGGGGACGGGAGAGCACAATGAGCAGTTCTTC
CDR3aa: CASSLGTGEHNEQFF

abundance: few
v_gene: TRBV7-2
d_gene: NA
j_gene: TRBJ1-6
CDR3nt: TGTGCCAGCAGCAGAGGACAGTATAATTCACCCCTCCACTTT
CDR3aa: CASSRGQYNSPLHF

abundance: NA
v_gene: TRBV4-1
d_gene: NA
j_gene: TRBJ1-1
CDR3nt: TGCGCCAGCAGCCAAGGGACGGCAATGAACACTGAAGCTTTCTTT
CDR3aa: CASSQGTAMNTEAFF

abundance: NA
v_gene: TRBV7-9
d_gene: NA
j_gene: TRBJ1-6
CDR3nt: TGTGCCAGCAGCGTAGGGCGGGGGCCTTATAATTCACCCCTCCACTTT
CDR3aa: CASSVGRGPYNSPLHF